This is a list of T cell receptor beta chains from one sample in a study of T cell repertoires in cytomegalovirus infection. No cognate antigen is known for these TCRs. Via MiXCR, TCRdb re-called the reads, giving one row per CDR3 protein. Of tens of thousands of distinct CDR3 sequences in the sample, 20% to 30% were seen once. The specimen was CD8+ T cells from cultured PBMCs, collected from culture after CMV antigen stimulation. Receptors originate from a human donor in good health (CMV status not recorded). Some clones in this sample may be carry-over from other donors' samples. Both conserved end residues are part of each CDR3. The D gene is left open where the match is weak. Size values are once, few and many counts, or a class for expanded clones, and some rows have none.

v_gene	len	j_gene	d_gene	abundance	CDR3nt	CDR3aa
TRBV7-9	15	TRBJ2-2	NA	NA	TGTGCCAGCAGCTTAGTGCATACGAACACCGGGGAGCTGTTTTTT	CASSLVHTNTGELFF
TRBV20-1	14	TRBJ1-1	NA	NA	TGCAGTGCTAGAGGTTCCGGGAGTGGGACTGAAGCTTTCTTT	CSARGSGSGTEAFF
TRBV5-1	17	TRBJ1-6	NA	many	TGCGCCAGCAGCCCACAACGAACGGGAATCTTTAATTCACCCCTCCACTTT	CASSPQRTGIFNSPLHF
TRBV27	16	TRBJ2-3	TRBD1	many	TGTGCCAGCAGTTTCAGGGTCGGCAGGGGGACAGATACGCAGTATTTT	CASSFRVGRGTDTQYF
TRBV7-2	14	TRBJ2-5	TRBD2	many	TGTGCCAGCAGCTTAAGCGGGAGAGGTGAGACCCAGTACTTC	CASSLSGRGETQYF
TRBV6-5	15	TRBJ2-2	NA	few	TGTGCCAGCAGCCTTAAAGGACAGAACACCGGGGAGCTGTTTTTT	CASSLKGQNTGELFF
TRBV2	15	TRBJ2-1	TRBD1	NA	TGTGCCAGCAGTAGGGACAGGGGAGGGTACAATGAGCAGTTCTTC	CASSRDRGGYNEQFF
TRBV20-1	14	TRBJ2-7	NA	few	TGCAGTGCTATTGGCGAGCGGGACACCTACGAGCAGTACTTC	CSAIGERDTYEQYF
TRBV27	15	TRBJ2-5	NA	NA	TGTGCCAGCAGTTTATGGGAGGGGGTACGGGAGACCCAGTACTTC	CASSLWEGVRETQYF
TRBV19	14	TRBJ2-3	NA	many	TGTGCCAGTAGGACCGGGGCTGACGTTTATACGCAGTATTTT	CASRTGADVYTQYF
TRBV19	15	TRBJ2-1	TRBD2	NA	TGTGCCAGTAGTGCCGGACTAGCCTCCTACAATGAGCAGTTCTTC	CASSAGLASYNEQFF
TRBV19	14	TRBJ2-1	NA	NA	TGTGCCAGTAGCGGACAGGGCCGGGGGGATGAGCAGTTCTTC	CASSGQGRGDEQFF
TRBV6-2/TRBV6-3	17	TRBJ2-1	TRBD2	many	TGTGCCAGCAGTTACTCCCCCCCTAGCGGGGTGTACAATGAGCAGTTCTTC	CASSYSPPSGVYNEQFF
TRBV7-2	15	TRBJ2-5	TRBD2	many	TGTGCCAGCAGCTTCTCCGGGACTAGCCTGGAGACCCAGTACTTC	CASSFSGTSLETQYF
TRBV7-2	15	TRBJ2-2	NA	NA	TGTGCCAGCAGATCCACCCAGCAGAACACCGGGGAGCTGTTTTTT	CASRSTQQNTGELFF
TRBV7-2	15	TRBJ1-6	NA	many	TGTGCCAGCAGCCCCCGTTGGGCAGATAATTCACCCCTCCACTTT	CASSPRWADNSPLHF
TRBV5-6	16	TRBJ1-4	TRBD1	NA	TGTGCCAGCAGCTTGGCAAGGGACAGGCGGAGTGAAAAACTGTTTTTT	CASSLARDRRSEKLFF
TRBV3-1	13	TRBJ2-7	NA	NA	TGTGCCAGCAGCGGGTTAAACTCCTACGAGCAGTACTTC	CASSGLNSYEQYF
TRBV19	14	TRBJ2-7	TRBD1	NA	TGTGCCAGTAGTACCCGACAGGGCCCCTACGAGCAGTACTTC	CASSTRQGPYEQYF
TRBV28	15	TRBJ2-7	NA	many	TGTGCCAGCAGCGGATGGGGGGCGAACTCCTACGAGCAGTACTTC	CASSGWGANSYEQYF